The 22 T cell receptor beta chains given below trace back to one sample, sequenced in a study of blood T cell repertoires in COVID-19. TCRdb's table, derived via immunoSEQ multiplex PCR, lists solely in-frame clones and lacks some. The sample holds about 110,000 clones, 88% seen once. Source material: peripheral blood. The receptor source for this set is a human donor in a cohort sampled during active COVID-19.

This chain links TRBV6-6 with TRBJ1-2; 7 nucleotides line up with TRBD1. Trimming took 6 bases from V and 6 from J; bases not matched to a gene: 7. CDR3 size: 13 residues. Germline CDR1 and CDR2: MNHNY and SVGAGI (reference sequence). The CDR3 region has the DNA TGTGCCAGCAGGCGGACAGGTGAAGATGGCTACACCTTC. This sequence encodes CASRRTGEDGYTF.

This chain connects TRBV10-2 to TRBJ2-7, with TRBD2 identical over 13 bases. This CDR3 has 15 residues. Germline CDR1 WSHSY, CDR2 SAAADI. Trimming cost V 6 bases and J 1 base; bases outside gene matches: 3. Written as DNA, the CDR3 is TGCGCCAGCAGGGAGGGACTAGCGGGGTCCTACGAGCAGTACTTC. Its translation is CASREGLAGSYEQYF.

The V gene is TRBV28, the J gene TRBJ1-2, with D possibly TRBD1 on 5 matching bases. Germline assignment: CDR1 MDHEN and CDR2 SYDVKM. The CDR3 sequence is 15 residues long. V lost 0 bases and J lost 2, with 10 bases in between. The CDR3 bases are TGTGCCAGCAGTTTATGGCAGGGTAGAAACTATGGCTACACCTTC. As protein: CASSLWQGRNYGYTF.

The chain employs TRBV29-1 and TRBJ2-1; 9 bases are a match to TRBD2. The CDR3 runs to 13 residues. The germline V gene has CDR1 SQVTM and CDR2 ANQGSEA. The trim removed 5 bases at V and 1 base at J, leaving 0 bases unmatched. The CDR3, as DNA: TGCAGCGTTCTAGCGGGATCCTACAATGAGCAGTTCTTC. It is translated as CSVLAGSYNEQFF.

The CDR3 bases are TGTGCCAGCAGTGAGGCGGGGGAATCCTACAATGAGCAGTTCTTC. It translates to CASSEAGESYNEQFF. This chain uses TRBV2 with TRBJ2-1, with 7 positions matching TRBD2. This CDR3 has 15 amino acids. V shed 3 bases and J 1 base; nucleotides not matched to a gene: 3. Germline assignment: CDR1 SNHLY and CDR2 FYNNEI.

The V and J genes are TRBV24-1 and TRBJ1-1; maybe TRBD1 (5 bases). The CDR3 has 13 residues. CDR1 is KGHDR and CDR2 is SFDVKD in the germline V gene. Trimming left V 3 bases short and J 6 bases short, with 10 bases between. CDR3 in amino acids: CATSDRQKSEAFF. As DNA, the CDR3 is TGTGCCACCAGTGATCGACAGAAGTCTGAAGCTTTCTTT.

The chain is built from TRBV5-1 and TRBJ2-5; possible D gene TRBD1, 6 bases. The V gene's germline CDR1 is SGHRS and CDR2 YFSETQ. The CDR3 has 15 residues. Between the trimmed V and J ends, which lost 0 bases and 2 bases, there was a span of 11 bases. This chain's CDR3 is CASSLGGTFQETQYF. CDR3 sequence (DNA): TGCGCCAGCAGCTTGGGAGGGACATTTCAAGAGACCCAGTACTTC.

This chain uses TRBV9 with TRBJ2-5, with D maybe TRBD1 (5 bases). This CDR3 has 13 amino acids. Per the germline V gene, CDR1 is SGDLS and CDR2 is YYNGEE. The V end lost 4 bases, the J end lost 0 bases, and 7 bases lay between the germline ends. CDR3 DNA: TGTGCCAGCAGCATACAGGACCAAGAGACCCAGTACTTC. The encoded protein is CASSIQDQETQYF.

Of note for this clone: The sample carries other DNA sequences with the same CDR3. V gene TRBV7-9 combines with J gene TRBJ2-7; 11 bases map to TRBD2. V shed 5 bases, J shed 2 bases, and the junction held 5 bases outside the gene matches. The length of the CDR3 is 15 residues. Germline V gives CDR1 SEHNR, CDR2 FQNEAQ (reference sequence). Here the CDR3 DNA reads TGTGCCAGCAGCCTGGGACTAGCGGCAACCTACGAGCAGTACTTC. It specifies CASSLGLAATYEQYF. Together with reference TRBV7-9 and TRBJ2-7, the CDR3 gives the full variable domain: DTGVSQNPRHKITKRGQNVTFRCDPISEHNRLYWYRQTLGQGPEFLTYFQNEAQLEKSRLLSDRFSAERPKGSFSTLEIQRTEQGDSAMYLCASSLGLAATYEQYFGPGTRLTVT.

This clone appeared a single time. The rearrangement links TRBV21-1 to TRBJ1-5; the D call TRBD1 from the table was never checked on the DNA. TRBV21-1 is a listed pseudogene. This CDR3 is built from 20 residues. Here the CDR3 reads CASSTRAWGQGHYSNQPQHF. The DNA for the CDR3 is TGTGCCAGCAGCACTCGAGCTTGGGGACAGGGCCATTATAGCAATCAGCCCCAGCATTTT.

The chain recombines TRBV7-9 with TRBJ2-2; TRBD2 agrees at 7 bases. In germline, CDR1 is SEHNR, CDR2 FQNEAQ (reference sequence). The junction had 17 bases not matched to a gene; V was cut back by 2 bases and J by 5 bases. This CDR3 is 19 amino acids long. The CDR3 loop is CASSLMYVRGGSDTGELFF. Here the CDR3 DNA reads TGTGCCAGCAGCTTAATGTATGTACGGGGCGGGAGTGATACCGGGGAGCTGTTTTTT.

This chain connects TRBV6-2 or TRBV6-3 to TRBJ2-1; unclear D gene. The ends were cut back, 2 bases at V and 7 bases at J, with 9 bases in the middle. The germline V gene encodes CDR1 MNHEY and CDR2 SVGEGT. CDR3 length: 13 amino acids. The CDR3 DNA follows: TGTGCCAGCAGTTACGAGGCCAAGAATGAGCAGTTCTTC. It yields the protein CASSYEAKNEQFF.

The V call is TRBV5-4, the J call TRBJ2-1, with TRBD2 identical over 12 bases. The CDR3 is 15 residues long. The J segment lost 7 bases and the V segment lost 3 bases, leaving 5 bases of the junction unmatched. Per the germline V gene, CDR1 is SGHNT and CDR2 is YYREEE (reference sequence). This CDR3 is CASSSTSGSANEQFF. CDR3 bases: TGTGCCAGCAGCTCGACTAGCGGGAGTGCAAATGAGCAGTTCTTC.

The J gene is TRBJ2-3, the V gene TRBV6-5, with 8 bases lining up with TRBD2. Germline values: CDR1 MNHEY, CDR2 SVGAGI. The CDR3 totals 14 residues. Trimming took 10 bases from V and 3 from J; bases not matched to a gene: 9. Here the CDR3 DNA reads TGTGCCATTATCCCGGGGACTAGTACAGATACGCAGTATTTT. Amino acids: CAIIPGTSTDTQYF.

The chain's CDR3 is CASRPGLARKTQYF. CDR3 sequence (DNA): TGTGCCAGCAGACCGGGACTAGCGCGAAAGACCCAGTACTTC. The chain employs TRBV2 and TRBJ2-5; 10 nucleotides agree with TRBD2. The CDR3 has 14 amino acids. CDR1 and CDR2 from the germline V gene are SNHLY and FYNNEI. Losses at the gene ends were 6 bases for V and 6 bases for J; bases not matched to a gene: 7. The whole variable domain, filled in from reference TRBV2 and TRBJ2-5, reads EPEVTQTPSHQVTQMGQEVILRCVPISNHLYFYWYRQILGQKVEFLVSFYNNEISEKSEIFDDQFSVERPDGSNFTLKIRSTKLEDSAMYFCASRPGLARKTQYFGPGTRLLVL.

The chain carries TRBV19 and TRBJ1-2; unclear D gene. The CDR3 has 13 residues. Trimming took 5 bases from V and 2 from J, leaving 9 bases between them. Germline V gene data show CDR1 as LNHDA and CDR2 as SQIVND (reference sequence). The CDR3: CASSWARNYGYTF. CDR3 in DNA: TGTGCCAGTAGTTGGGCCCGGAACTATGGCTACACCTTC.

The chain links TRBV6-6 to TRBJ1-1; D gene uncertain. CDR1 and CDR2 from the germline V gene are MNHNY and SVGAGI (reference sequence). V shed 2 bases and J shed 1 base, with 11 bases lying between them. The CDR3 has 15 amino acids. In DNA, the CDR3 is TGTGCCAGCAGTTACGAGGAAAGCGGGAACACTGAAGCTTTCTTT. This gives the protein CASSYEESGNTEAFF.

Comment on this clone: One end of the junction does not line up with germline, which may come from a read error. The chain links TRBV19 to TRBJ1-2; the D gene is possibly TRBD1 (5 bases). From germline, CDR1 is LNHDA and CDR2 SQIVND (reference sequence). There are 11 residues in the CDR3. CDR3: CASSVDRGYTF. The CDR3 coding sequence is TGTGCCAGTAGTGTAGACAGAGGCTACACCTTC.

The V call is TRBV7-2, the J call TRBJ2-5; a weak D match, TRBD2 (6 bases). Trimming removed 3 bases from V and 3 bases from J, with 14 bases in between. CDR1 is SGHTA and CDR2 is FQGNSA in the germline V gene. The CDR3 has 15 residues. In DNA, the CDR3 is TGTGCCAGCAGCTTTGGGGCTAGCGCTAAAGAGACCCAGTACTTC. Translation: CASSFGASAKETQYF.

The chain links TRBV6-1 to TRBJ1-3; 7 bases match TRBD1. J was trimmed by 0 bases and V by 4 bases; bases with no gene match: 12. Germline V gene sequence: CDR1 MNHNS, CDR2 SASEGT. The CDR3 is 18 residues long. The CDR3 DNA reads TGTGCCAGCAGTGCCCCGGACAGGTCCGCCTTCTCTGGAAACACCATATATTTT. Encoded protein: CASSAPDRSAFSGNTIYF.

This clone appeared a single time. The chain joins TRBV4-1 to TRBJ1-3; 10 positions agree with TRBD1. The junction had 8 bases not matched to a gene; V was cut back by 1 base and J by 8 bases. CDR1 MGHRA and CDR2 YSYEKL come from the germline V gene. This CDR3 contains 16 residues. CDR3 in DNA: TGCGCCAGCAGCCAAGTCCCGGGACAGGGGTGGGACACCATATATTTT. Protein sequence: CASSQVPGQGWDTIYF.

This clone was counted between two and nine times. CDR3 residues: CASSSDRDHRDTQYF. DNA for the CDR3: TGTGCCAGCAGCTCGGACAGGGATCACAGGGATACGCAGTATTTT. The chain links TRBV5-4 to TRBJ2-3; 8 positions match TRBD1. The V segment lost 3 bases and the J segment 6 bases; nucleotides outside the gene matches: 9. The CDR3 covers 15 residues. CDR1 and CDR2 from the germline V gene are SGHNT and YYREEE (reference sequence).